Sequencing of this TCR beta chain was carried out in a study of Graves' ophthalmopathy and Graves' hyperthyroidism. Study findings and constraints: Detection in blood was also observed for most expanded thyroid clonotypes above 0.001 frequency. In separating ophthalmopathy from stable hyperthyroidism, a 13-signature model achieved 87.88% sensitivity and 75% to 84% specificity.

Serum thyroxine and TRAb, along with clinical symptoms, thyroid ultrasound and orbital computed tomography, were what diagnosis relied on. In its sample, this clonotype was seen many times. The antigen remains unidentified. V lost 5 bases, J lost 4 bases, and 11 bases stayed unmatched. The germline gives CDR1 SGHVS, CDR2 FQNEAQ. The CDR3 spans 15 residues. Amplifying from RNA transcripts, the study obtained TCR beta CDR3 regions. Investigators did first-round RT-PCR with HTBI primers, then second-round multiplex PCR. TCRdb reanalysed the multiplex PCR reads using MiXCR and keeps one entry per CDR3 protein. The data contain about 200,000 distinct CDR3 sequences, less than 30% of them singletons.

Sequencing was performed on peripheral blood. V and J are TRBV7-8 and TRBJ2-7; TRBD2 agrees at 7 bases. The source of this sequence is a man aged 50 or older with Graves' ophthalmopathy. The CDR3 loop is CASSQQRDPTYEQYF. The CDR3 DNA reads TGTGCCAGCAGCCAACAGCGGGACCCCACTTACGAGCAGTACTTC.